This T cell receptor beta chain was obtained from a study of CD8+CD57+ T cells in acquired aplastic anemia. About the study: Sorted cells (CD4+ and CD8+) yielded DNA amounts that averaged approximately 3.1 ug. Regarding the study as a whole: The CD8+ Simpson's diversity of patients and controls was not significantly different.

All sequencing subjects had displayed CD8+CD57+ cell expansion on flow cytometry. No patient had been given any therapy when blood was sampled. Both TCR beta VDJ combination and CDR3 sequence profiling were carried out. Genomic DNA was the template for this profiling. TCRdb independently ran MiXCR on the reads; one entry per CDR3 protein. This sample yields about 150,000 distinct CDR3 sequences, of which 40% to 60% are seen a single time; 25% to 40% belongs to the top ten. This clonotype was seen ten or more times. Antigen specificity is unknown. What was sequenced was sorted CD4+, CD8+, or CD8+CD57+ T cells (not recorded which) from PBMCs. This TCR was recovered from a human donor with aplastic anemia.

DNA for the CDR3: TGTGCCAGCGTGGGGGCACCCGGGGCCAACGTCCTGACTTTC. Amino acid sequence: CASVGAPGANVLTF. The V gene is TRBV12-3 or TRBV12-4, the J gene TRBJ2-6; D is possibly TRBD1 (6 bases). Between the trimmed V and J ends, which lost 8 bases and 4 bases, there was a span of 12 bases. CDR3 length: 14 amino acids.